The 18 T cell receptor beta chains in this list originate from one sample, sequenced in a study of CD8 T cells in Susac syndrome (dated by TCRdb to about 2019). Libraries were made using the immunoSEQ multiplex PCR assay. RNA was extracted using the RNeasy kit, and about 0.5 to 1 ug of the RNA was reverse transcribed with random hexamers. Through fastp at Q25 and MiXCR, TCRdb rebuilt clones from the public reads, retaining in-frame beta chains. Merged by CDR3 protein, the rows form single entries marked with the most common genes and DNA. This sample holds about 150,000 distinct CDR3 sequences; approximately 94% were observed only once. The ten most abundant clones make up roughly 0.2% of the sample. Input material: CD8+ T cells from PBMCs. Receptor source: a human donor with multiple sclerosis.

This clonotype appeared once. J is TRBJ2-1 and V is TRBV30; the D gene could be TRBD1 or TRBD2 (6 bases each). Germline V lookup: CDR1 GTSNPN, CDR2 SVGIG (reference sequence). CDR3 length: 14 amino acids. Trimming cost V 1 base and J 5 bases, with 12 bases left between them. CDR3 residues: CAWSEGGRNNEQFF. The CDR3 DNA is TGTGCCTGGAGTGAAGGGGGGCGAAACAATGAGCAGTTCTTC.

The rearrangement joins TRBV7-2 to TRBJ1-6; D remains unclear. This CDR3 has 16 amino acids. V lost 5 bases to trimming and J lost 1 base, with 12 bases between them. The V gene's germline CDR1 is SGHTA and CDR2 FQGNSA. CDR3 amino acids: CASSQGRGSYNSPLHF. In DNA form, the CDR3 reads TGTGCCAGCAGCCAAGGACGAGGGTCCTATAATTCACCCCTCCACTTT.

The J gene is TRBJ1-1, the V gene TRBV28; 7 bases agree with TRBD1. The germline V gene encodes CDR1 MDHEN and CDR2 SYDVKM. CDR3 length: 13 amino acids. V was pared by 6 bases and J by 3 bases, with 4 bases of the junction left unmatched. The CDR3, as DNA: TGTGCCAGCAGGTCAGGGGGAGACACTGAAGCTTTCTTT. Amino acid sequence: CASRSGGDTEAFF.

The chain combines TRBV6-6 with TRBJ1-2; the D gene is possibly TRBD1 (5 bases). CDR3 length equals 13 residues. Germline V CDR1 and CDR2: MNHNY, SVGAGI (reference sequence). CDR3 bases: TGTGCTCTTGGGGGGGTGGCAATTGAGGGCTACACCTTC. This codes for CALGGVAIEGYTF.

This clonotype showed up just once. The J gene is TRBJ2-3, the V gene TRBV20-1; tentatively, D is TRBD1 or TRBD2 (5 bases each). CDR1 is DFQATT, CDR2 SNEGSKA, per germline (reference sequence). The length of the CDR3 is 13 residues. The V end was cut by 5 bases, the J end by 0 bases, with 9 bases between. The CDR3: CSAWGRSTDTQYF. The CDR3 DNA reads TGCAGTGCTTGGGGGAGAAGCACAGATACGCAGTATTTT.

This clonotype was detected once. V is TRBV7-2 and J is TRBJ2-3; D is possibly TRBD1 (5 bases). Germline assignment: CDR1 SGHTA and CDR2 FQGNSA. Trimming removed 6 bases from V and 1 base from J, with 17 bases in between. The CDR3 is made up of 16 amino acids. The DNA of the CDR3 is TGTGCCAGCAGTAGCTTAGTTGGCAGGGGCACAGATACGCAGTATTTT. Translation gives CASSSLVGRGTDTQYF.

J is TRBJ2-1 and V is TRBV7-9; 9 bases are a match to TRBD2. Germline CDR1 and CDR2: SEHNR and FQNEAQ (reference sequence). The CDR3 sequence is 16 residues long. V gave up 0 bases and J gave up 4 bases; unmatched junction bases: 4. The CDR3 is CASSLAAGGPYNEQFF. For the CDR3, the DNA is TGTGCCAGCAGCTTAGCGGCGGGGGGGCCTTACAATGAGCAGTTCTTC.

The rearrangement links TRBV29-1 to TRBJ2-7; D tentatively fits TRBD1 or TRBD2 (5 bases each). The germline V gene encodes CDR1 SQVTM and CDR2 ANQGSEA. With 3 bases removed from V and 6 bases from J, the gap between germline ends came to 12 bases. The CDR3 sequence is 12 residues long. The CDR3 spells CSVEKRGPEQYF. In nucleotides, the CDR3 is TGCAGCGTTGAGAAAAGGGGACCCGAGCAGTACTTC.

This clonotype is a singleton in its sample. This chain connects TRBV9 to TRBJ1-6; 7 bases line up with TRBD1. Trimming removed 0 bases from V and 5 bases from J; junction bases left unmatched: 8. The CDR3 is 17 amino acids. Germline CDR1 SGDLS, CDR2 YYNGEE. CDR3 DNA sequence: TGTGCCAGCAGCGTAGGGGGACAGACCAGGGATAATTCACCCCTCCACTTT. Translating it yields CASSVGGQTRDNSPLHF.

V usage is TRBV20-1 and J usage is TRBJ2-1, with TRBD2 matching over 15 bases. From germline, CDR1 is DFQATT and CDR2 SNEGSKA (reference sequence). V lost 5 bases to trimming and J lost 9 bases; unmatched junction nucleotides: 11. The CDR3 has 16 residues. The CDR3 is CSAPGSGLAGGTEQFF. CDR3 bases: TGCAGTGCTCCCGGAAGTGGACTAGCGGGGGGGACTGAGCAGTTCTTC.

The genes are TRBV3-1 and TRBJ2-4, with TRBD2 matching 9 bases. Germline V gene sequence: CDR1 LGHDT, CDR2 YNNKEL (reference sequence). This CDR3 spans 18 amino acids. The ends lost 0 bases at V and 2 bases at J; junction bases unmatched: 8. CDR3 sequence (DNA): TGTGCCAGCAGCCAAGACCTTTCGCGGGGGGGAACCAAAAACATTCAGTACTTC. Translating it yields CASSQDLSRGGTKNIQYF.

The count of this clonotype is one. The chain recombines TRBV20-1 with TRBJ1-4, with D perhaps TRBD1 (6 bases). Trimming shortened V by 6 bases and J by 6 bases, and 20 bases separated the two germline ends. The CDR3 spans 15 residues. The germline gives CDR1 DFQATT, CDR2 SNEGSKA (reference sequence). CDR3 DNA sequence: TGCAGTGCCAAGACAACAGGGAGAGCTCATGAAAAACTGTTTTTT. Translation gives CSAKTTGRAHEKLFF.

This clonotype has a single count. The rearrangement uses TRBV2 and TRBJ2-7, with 7 bases aligning to TRBD2. The CDR3 runs 12 residues. CDR1 and CDR2 from the germline V gene are SNHLY and FYNNEI. With V trimmed by 4 bases and J by 6 bases, 3 bases remained unmatched. DNA of the CDR3: TGTGCCAGCAGTGGTCGGGGGGTCGAGCAGTACTTC. It codes for CASSGRGVEQYF.

This chain links TRBV7-8 with TRBJ1-1; 7 nucleotides line up with TRBD1. Trimming removed 5 bases from V and 7 bases from J; junction bases left unmatched: 7. This CDR3 spans 13 amino acids. The germline V gene encodes CDR1 SGHVS and CDR2 FQNEAQ. The CDR3 DNA follows: TGTGCCAGCAGCCCCCCGGGACAGCTTGAAGCTTTCTTT. It yields the protein CASSPPGQLEAFF.

The chain combines TRBV7-9 with TRBJ2-3; D may be TRBD1 (8 bases). The CDR3 has 15 amino acids. Germline values: CDR1 SEHNR, CDR2 FQNEAQ (reference sequence). Trimming stripped 5 bases from V and 0 bases from J, with 12 bases between. CDR3 DNA: TGTGCCAGCAGCACAGGGGGGGGTAGCACAGATACGCAGTATTTT. Its protein product is CASSTGGGSTDTQYF.

This chain uses TRBV7-9 with TRBJ1-2; D possibly corresponds to TRBD1 (5 bases). With 4 bases removed from V and 0 bases from J, the gap between germline ends came to 21 bases. The CDR3 extends over 18 amino acids. Germline V gene data show CDR1 as SEHNR and CDR2 as FQNEAQ (reference sequence). CDR3 DNA: TGTGCCAGCAGCTACCAGAAGGGATCGGGGGACCCTAACTATGGCTACACCTTC. Translated: CASSYQKGSGDPNYGYTF.

A single count supports this clonotype. V and J are TRBV5-4 and TRBJ1-1, with D perhaps matching TRBD1 (5 bases). The CDR3 is 12 amino acids. The germline CDR1 and CDR2 sequences are SGHNT and YYREEE (reference sequence). Between the trimmed V and J ends, which lost 4 bases and 7 bases, there was a span of 11 bases. The CDR3 DNA follows: TGTGCCAGCAGCCGGGACCTATATGAAGCTTTCTTT. Protein: CASSRDLYEAFF.

The genes are TRBV19 and TRBJ1-6; D gene unclear. Germline V gene sequence: CDR1 LNHDA, CDR2 SQIVND (reference sequence). The CDR3 is 16 amino acids. V was trimmed by 5 bases and J by 6 bases, leaving 17 bases between them. The CDR3 DNA reads TGTGCCAGTAGTCCGACGACCCGCCGGGGTAATTCACCCCTCCACTTT. Residues: CASSPTTRRGNSPLHF.